The following is a T cell receptor (beta chain) sequence with its context. These data come from a study of blood T cell repertoires in COVID-19. At the level of the study: Sites across the United States, Italy and Spain contributed samples from acute and convalescent COVID-19.

In the original processing: Amplification of reference gene primers was used by the study to estimate nucleated cell counts. The repertoire was sequenced with immunoSEQ multiplex PCR; TCRdb's copy has only in-frame clones and lacks some. D and trimming come from the DNA, and the V and J calls and clone size come from that table. The table has 170,000 or so clones, roughly 85% seen once. Germline assignment: CDR1 SGHAT and CDR2 FQNNGV. The CDR3 has 17 amino acids. V shed 5 bases and J shed 0 bases, with 17 bases lying between them. Sequencing was performed on peripheral blood. The clonotype comes from a man aged 45-65 years with active or convalescent COVID-19. The chain uses TRBV11-2 and TRBJ1-3; D may be TRBD1 (6 bases). The CDR3 loop reads CASSTRQESHSGNTIYF. The CDR3 DNA sequence: TGTGCCAGCAGCACCCGACAGGAGAGCCACTCTGGAAACACCATATATTTT.